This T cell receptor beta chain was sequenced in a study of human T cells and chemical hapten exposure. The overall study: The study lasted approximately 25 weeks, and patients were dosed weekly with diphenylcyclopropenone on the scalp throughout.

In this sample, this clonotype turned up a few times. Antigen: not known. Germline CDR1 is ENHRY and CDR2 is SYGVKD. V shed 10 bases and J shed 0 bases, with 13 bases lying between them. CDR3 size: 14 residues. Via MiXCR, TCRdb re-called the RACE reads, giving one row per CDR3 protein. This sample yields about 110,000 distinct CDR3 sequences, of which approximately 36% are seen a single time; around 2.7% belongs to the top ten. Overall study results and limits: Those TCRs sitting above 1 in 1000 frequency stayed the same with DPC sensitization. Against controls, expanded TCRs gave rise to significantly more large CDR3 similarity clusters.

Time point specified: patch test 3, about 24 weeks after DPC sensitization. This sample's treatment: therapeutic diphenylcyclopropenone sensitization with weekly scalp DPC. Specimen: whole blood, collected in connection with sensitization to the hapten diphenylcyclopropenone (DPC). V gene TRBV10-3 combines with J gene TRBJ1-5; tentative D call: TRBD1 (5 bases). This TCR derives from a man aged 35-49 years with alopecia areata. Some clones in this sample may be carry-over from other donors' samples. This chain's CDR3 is CATRGLPSNQPQHF. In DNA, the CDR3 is TGTGCCACCCGGGGACTTCCTAGCAATCAGCCCCAGCATTTT.